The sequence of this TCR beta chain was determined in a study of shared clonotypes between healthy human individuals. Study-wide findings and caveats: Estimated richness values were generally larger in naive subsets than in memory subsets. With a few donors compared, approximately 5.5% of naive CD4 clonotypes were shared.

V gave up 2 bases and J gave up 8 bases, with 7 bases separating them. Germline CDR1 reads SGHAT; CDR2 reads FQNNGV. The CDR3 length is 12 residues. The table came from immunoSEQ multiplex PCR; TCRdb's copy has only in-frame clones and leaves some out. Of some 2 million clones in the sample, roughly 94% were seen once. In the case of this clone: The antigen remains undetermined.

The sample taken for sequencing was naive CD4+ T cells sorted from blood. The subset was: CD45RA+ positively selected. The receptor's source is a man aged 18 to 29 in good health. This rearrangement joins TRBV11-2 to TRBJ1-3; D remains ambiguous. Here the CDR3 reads CASSLLGDTIYF. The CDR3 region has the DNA TGTGCCAGCAGCTTACTCGGGGACACCATATATTTT.